The 11 T cell receptor beta chains reported below all come from one sample, sequenced in a study of T cell responses to AZD1222 COVID-19 vaccine. Method: immunoSEQ multiplex PCR; TCRdb's copy keeps in-frame clones and lacks some. The sample records some 150,000 clones, about nine tenths being singletons. The starting material was peripheral blood, obtained on day 0 of AZD1222 vaccination. These receptors were obtained from an adult in good health.

This chain joins TRBV7-3 and TRBJ2-1; the match to TRBD2 covers 9 bases. V lost 3 bases and J lost 0; bases outside the gene matches: 0. CDR3 size: 15 residues. CDR1 and CDR2 (germline): SGHTA, FQGTGA. The CDR3 is CASSFSGSSYNEQFF. CDR3 sequence (DNA): TGTGCCAGCAGCTTTAGCGGGAGCTCCTACAATGAGCAGTTCTTC.

V and J are TRBV9 and TRBJ2-3; no clear D. Germline V gene lookup returns CDR1 SGDLS and CDR2 YYNGEE. CDR3 length equals 13 residues. The V gene lost 0 bases and the J gene lost 4 bases, with 6 bases spanning the gap. The CDR3 loop is CASSVGSADTQYF. In nucleotides, the CDR3 is TGTGCCAGCAGCGTAGGGTCAGCAGATACGCAGTATTTT.

The chain has TRBV28 and TRBJ1-2; D is uncertain. The germline CDR1 and CDR2 sequences are MDHEN and SYDVKM. This CDR3 spans 17 amino acids. The germline V and J ends were trimmed by 4 bases and 4 bases, with 22 bases remaining between them. CDR3 amino acids: CASSSSITTTVSYGYTF. The CDR3 nucleotides are TGTGCCAGCAGTTCCTCCATCACCACGACCGTTTCCTATGGCTACACCTTC.

The chain employs TRBV6-2 or TRBV6-3 and TRBJ1-6; D uncertain. Germline loops: CDR1 MNHEY, CDR2 SVGEGT. This CDR3 has 14 residues. Trimming stripped 3 bases from V and 7 bases from J, with 10 bases between. DNA of the CDR3: TGTGCCAGCAGTTATTTGGACCGAAATTCACCCCTCCACTTT. Encoded protein: CASSYLDRNSPLHF.

The J gene is TRBJ2-3, the V gene TRBV19; possibly TRBD1 or TRBD2 for D (5 bases each). This CDR3 contains 14 residues. The ends were cut back, 6 bases at V and 0 bases at J, with 10 bases in the middle. Germline CDR1 LNHDA, CDR2 SQIVND (reference sequence). CDR3 protein: CASRGLASTDTQYF. In DNA, the CDR3 is TGTGCCAGTAGGGGGCTAGCCAGCACAGATACGCAGTATTTT.

The CDR3 DNA sequence: TGTGCCAGTAGTATATTATTCCTAGAACCCAGCTCCTACAATGAGCAGTTCTTC. The encoded protein is CASSILFLEPSSYNEQFF. This chain links TRBV19 with TRBJ2-1; D gene uncertain. The CDR3 sequence is 18 residues long. Trimming left V 2 bases short and J 0 bases short, with 17 bases between. Germline V gene sequence: CDR1 LNHDA, CDR2 SQIVND (reference sequence).

The chain recombines TRBV28 with TRBJ1-5; D not resolved. Trimming shortened V by 3 bases and J by 3 bases, and 12 bases separated the two germline ends. From germline, CDR1 is MDHEN and CDR2 SYDVKM. This CDR3 has 15 residues. CDR3 residues: CASSLGRLLNQPQHF. The CDR3 DNA reads TGTGCCAGCAGTTTGGGTCGGCTGCTCAATCAGCCCCAGCATTTT.

The J gene is TRBJ1-1, the V gene TRBV5-4; maybe TRBD1 (5 bases). The germline gives CDR1 SGHNT, CDR2 YYREEE (reference sequence). The CDR3 is 17 amino acids. Trimming cost V 4 bases and J 1 base, with 20 bases left between them. CDR3 region: CASSPQGRKRQNTEAFF. Written as DNA, the CDR3 is TGTGCCAGCAGCCCTCAGGGCAGGAAAAGACAGAACACTGAAGCTTTCTTT.

In this sample, this clone turned up many times. The rearrangement uses TRBV6-5 and TRBJ2-1, with 7 bases aligning to TRBD2. This CDR3 contains 14 residues. CDR1 is MNHEY and CDR2 is SVGAGI in the germline V gene. J was trimmed by 9 bases and V by 0 bases; bases with no gene match: 5. CDR3 sequence (DNA): TGTGCCAGCAGTTACTCGGGACTACCCTCTGAGCAGTTCTTC. This sequence encodes CASSYSGLPSEQFF.

V and J are TRBV7-3 and TRBJ2-7; TRBD1 aligns across 8 bases. This CDR3 has 14 residues. V dropped 3 bases and J dropped 5; count of bases not matched to a gene: 6. CDR1 is SGHTA, CDR2 FQGTGA, per germline. The CDR3 sequence is CASSFSGQGNEQYF. The CDR3 DNA reads TGTGCCAGCAGCTTCTCAGGACAGGGAAACGAGCAGTACTTC.

The rearrangement joins TRBV4-3 to TRBJ2-5, with 7 nucleotides matching TRBD1. The CDR3 spans 13 residues. Per germline, CDR1 LGHNA and CDR2 YSLEER. J gave up 5 bases and V 4 bases, and 4 bases lay outside the gene matches. The CDR3, as DNA: TGCGCCAGCAGCCGGGACAGAGGGGAGACCCAGTACTTC. The encoded protein is CASSRDRGETQYF.